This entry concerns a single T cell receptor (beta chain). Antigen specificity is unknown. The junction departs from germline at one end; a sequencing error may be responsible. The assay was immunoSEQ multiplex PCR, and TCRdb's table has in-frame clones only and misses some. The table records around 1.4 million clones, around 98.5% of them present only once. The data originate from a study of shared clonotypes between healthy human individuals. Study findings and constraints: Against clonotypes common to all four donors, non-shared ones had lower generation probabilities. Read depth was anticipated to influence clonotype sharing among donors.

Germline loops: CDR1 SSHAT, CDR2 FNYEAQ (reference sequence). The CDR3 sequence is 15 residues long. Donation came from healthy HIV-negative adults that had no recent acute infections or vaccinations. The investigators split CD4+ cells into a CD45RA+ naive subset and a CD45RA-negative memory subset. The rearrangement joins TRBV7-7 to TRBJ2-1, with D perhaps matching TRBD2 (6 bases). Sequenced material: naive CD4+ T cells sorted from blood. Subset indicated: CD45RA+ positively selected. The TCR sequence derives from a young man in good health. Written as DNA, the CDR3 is TGTGCTAGCAGCCGCGGACTACCACCAAACAATGAGCAGTTCTTC. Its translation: CASSRGLPPNNEQFF.